The 16 T cell receptor beta chains in this list originate from one sample, sequenced in a study of T cell responses to AZD1222 COVID-19 vaccine. This table comes from immunoSEQ multiplex PCR, and its TCRdb copy is limited to in-frame clones, with some not included. This table holds some 90,000 clones, around 90% found once. The source material was peripheral blood, sampled on day 0 of MenACWY control vaccination. The receptors originated from an adult in good health.

V usage is TRBV5-1 and J usage is TRBJ1-3; no clear D gene. Germline-derived CDR1 and CDR2 are SGHRS and YFSETQ. The CDR3 spans 17 residues. V was trimmed by 0 bases and J by 1 base, leaving 14 bases between them. DNA of the CDR3: TGCGCCAGCAGCTTGGAGGTCGCAGGCGGTTCTGGAAACACCATATATTTT. As protein: CASSLEVAGGSGNTIYF. Drawing the rest from reference TRBV5-1 and TRBJ1-3, the complete variable domain is KAGVTQTPRYLIKTRGQQVTLSCSPISGHRSVSWYQQTPGQGLQFLFEYFSETQRNKGNFPGRFSGRQFSNSRSEMNVSTLELGDSALYLCASSLEVAGGSGNTIYFGEGSWLTVV.

The V gene is TRBV19, the J gene TRBJ1-2; D gene uncertain. This CDR3 spans 16 amino acids. Germline V gene sequence: CDR1 LNHDA, CDR2 SQIVND (reference sequence). Trimming cost V 0 bases and J 4 bases, with 15 bases left between them. Here the CDR3 reads CASSIDPGRTGYGYTF. CDR3 DNA: TGTGCCAGTAGTATAGACCCAGGCAGAACGGGCTATGGCTACACCTTC.

J is TRBJ1-1 and V is TRBV9; D remains ambiguous. The germline V gene encodes CDR1 SGDLS and CDR2 YYNGEE. V was shortened by 4 bases and J by 1 base, with 11 bases between the two germline ends. The CDR3 has 14 residues. CDR3 sequence reads: CASSPAAGNTEAFF. CDR3 bases: TGTGCCAGCAGCCCCGCGGCGGGGAACACTGAAGCTTTCTTT.

About this clone: Different DNA sequences within this sample yield the same CDR3. J is TRBJ2-7 and V is TRBV7-2, with 8 positions matching TRBD2. Germline CDR1 reads SGHTA; CDR2 reads FQGNSA. The V gene end was trimmed by 1 base and the J gene end by 3 bases; junction bases not matched to a gene: 5. This CDR3 has 15 residues. The CDR3 region has the DNA TGTGCCAGCAGCTTAGGCCCTAGCGGGCTCTACGAGCAGTACTTC. It translates to CASSLGPSGLYEQYF.

The CDR3 loop is CASSWGQGNSPLHF. In DNA, the CDR3 is TGCGCCAGCAGCTGGGGACAGGGGAATTCACCCCTCCACTTT. The chain links TRBV4-3 to TRBJ1-6, with 10 bases matching TRBD1. There are 14 residues in the CDR3. With 5 bases clipped from V and 7 bases from J, the junction kept 2 bases outside the gene matches. CDR1 and CDR2 (germline): LGHNA, YSLEER.

The chain is built from TRBV18 and TRBJ2-2; D call uncertain. Germline lookup yields CDR1 KGHSH and CDR2 LQKENI. Trimming removed 5 bases from V and 8 bases from J, with 6 bases in between. This CDR3 is built from 11 residues. CDR3 residues: CASSDGGELFF. The CDR3 DNA is TGTGCCAGCTCAGATGGAGGGGAGCTGTTTTTT.

This rearrangement joins TRBV7-2 to TRBJ1-5; D remains ambiguous. Germline V CDR1 and CDR2: SGHTA, FQGNSA. V lost 3 bases, J lost 6 bases, and 12 bases lay in between. The CDR3 extends over 14 amino acids. The CDR3 nucleotides are TGTGCCAGCAGCTTGGTAGAAGGAGGTCAGCCCCAGCATTTT. Encoded protein: CASSLVEGGQPQHF.

The chain is built from TRBV7-8 and TRBJ1-5; D ambiguous. CDR1 is SGHVS, CDR2 FQNEAQ, per germline. Trimming shortened V by 0 bases and J by 3 bases, and 6 bases separated the two germline ends. The CDR3 contains 14 residues. The CDR3 protein is CASSLAGNNQPQHF. The CDR3 DNA is TGTGCCAGCAGCTTAGCTGGGAACAATCAGCCCCAGCATTTT.

This chain connects TRBV4-2 to TRBJ1-5; D perhaps matches TRBD1 (6 bases). In germline, CDR1 is LGHNA, CDR2 YNFKEQ. V was cut by 4 bases and J by 0 bases, with 10 bases left in between. The CDR3 totals 15 residues. Here the CDR3 DNA reads TGTGCCAGCAGCCGCGCAGGGGATAGCAATCAGCCCCAGCATTTT. Its translation: CASSRAGDSNQPQHF.

CDR3 region: CASSSTQYSYEQYF. The CDR3 DNA sequence: TGTGCCAGCAGCTCGACACAGTACTCCTACGAGCAGTACTTC. The chain has TRBV7-9 and TRBJ2-7; D is ambiguous. The germline V and J ends were trimmed by 4 bases and 0 bases, with 10 bases remaining between them. Germline-derived CDR1 and CDR2 are SEHNR and FQNEAQ (reference sequence). The CDR3 has 14 residues.

The rearrangement uses TRBV6-2 or TRBV6-3 and TRBJ2-7; D is undetermined. Per germline, CDR1 MNHEY and CDR2 SVGEGT. This CDR3 is 12 amino acids long. The V end lost 6 bases, the J end lost 9 bases, and 15 bases lay between the germline ends. CDR3 residues: CASSLVFRPQYF. The CDR3 DNA sequence: TGTGCCAGCAGCCTTGTGTTCCGGCCGCAGTACTTC.

The V call is TRBV12-5, the J call TRBJ2-1, with 8 positions matching TRBD1. With V trimmed by 1 base and J by 7 bases, 3 bases remained unmatched. CDR3 length equals 14 residues. Germline CDR1 and CDR2: LGHNT and FRNRAP. For the CDR3, the DNA is TGTGCTAGTGGTTTGGACCAGGGGGCGAATGAGCAGTTCTTC. It codes for CASGLDQGANEQFF.

The J gene is TRBJ1-2, the V gene TRBV27; 8 bases are a match to TRBD1. Germline lookup yields CDR1 MNHEY and CDR2 SMNVEV (reference sequence). The CDR3 contains 17 residues. The V and J ends lost 6 bases and 2 bases, in that order; junction bases with no gene match: 14. For the CDR3, the DNA is TGTGCCAGCAGATTAGGAGGACAGGGTACTAAAAACTATGGCTACACCTTC. Its protein product is CASRLGGQGTKNYGYTF.

J is TRBJ2-5 and V is TRBV7-2; 7 bases are a match to TRBD2. The germline V gene has CDR1 SGHTA and CDR2 FQGNSA. The CDR3 spans 14 residues. V lost 2 bases, J lost 3 bases, and 3 bases stayed unmatched. DNA of the CDR3: TGTGCCAGCAGCTTATGGGCGGGGGAAGAGACCCAGTACTTC. Translated, it gives CASSLWAGEETQYF.

This clone appeared a single time. The rearrangement uses TRBV6-5 and TRBJ1-5, with D hard to call. Trimming took 8 bases from V and 5 from J, leaving 13 bases between them. This CDR3 has 13 amino acids. From germline, CDR1 is MNHEY and CDR2 SVGAGI. The CDR3 DNA reads as TGTGCCAGCTACGCGGCTCCTTATCAGCCCCAGCATTTT. As protein: CASYAAPYQPQHF.

The chain has TRBV20-1 and TRBJ1-2; no clear D. Germline CDR1 DFQATT, CDR2 SNEGSKA (reference sequence). The CDR3 is 13 amino acids. V lost 3 bases to trimming and J lost 6 bases, with 14 bases between them. The CDR3 region is CSASVVRGDGYTF. DNA of the CDR3: TGCAGTGCTAGTGTTGTCCGAGGAGATGGCTACACCTTC.